This is a list of T cell receptor beta chains from one sample in a study of shared clonotypes between healthy human individuals. The data were produced by immunoSEQ multiplex PCR, yet TCRdb's version contains in-frame clones alone and is incomplete. The data hold 2.3 million or so clones, with 90% to 95% observed a single time. Sequencing input: naive CD4+ T cells from PBMCs. These receptors all come from a man younger than 35 in good health. Some clones in this sample may be carry-over from other donors' samples. The CDR3 runs from the conserved cysteine through the conserved F or W. Each record gives: V gene, D gene, clone size, J gene, CDR3 DNA, CDR3 protein. A D gene is named only where the DNA matches it firmly. Not every row has a clone size; where given, it reads once, few, many or a size class.

V: TRBV27; D: NA; size: NA; J: TRBJ2-5; DNA: TGTGCCAGCAGTTTATTGGGGGAGACCCAGTACTTC; CDR3: CASSLLGETQYF
V: TRBV19; D: NA; size: NA; J: TRBJ2-7; DNA: TGTGCCAGTAGTATAGGTTCGCGGGCAACCTACGAGCAGTACTTC; CDR3: CASSIGSRATYEQYF
V: TRBV4-2; D: NA; size: NA; J: TRBJ2-7; DNA: TGTGCCAGCAGCCAAGATTGGTTAGGCTACGAGCAGTACTTC; CDR3: CASSQDWLGYEQYF
V: TRBV4-2; D: NA; size: NA; J: TRBJ1-1; DNA: TGTGCCAGCAGCCAAGAGGTCGCACGGTGGGACACTGAAGCTTTCTTT; CDR3: CASSQEVARWDTEAFF
V: TRBV21-1; D: NA; size: NA; J: TRBJ2-2; DNA: TGTGCCAGCAGCCTACAATGCCAAATGCGGGCCCACCCTAGGGACACCGGGGAGCTGTTTTTT; CDR3: CASSLQCQMRAHPRDTGELFF
V: TRBV11-3; D: NA; size: NA; J: TRBJ1-1; DNA: TGTGCCAGCAGCTTAGATCCCACCACTGAAGCTTTCTTT; CDR3: CASSLDPTTEAFF
V: TRBV29-1; D: NA; size: NA; J: TRBJ2-7; DNA: TGCAGCGTTGAAGCCATGGAGTTCGACAGGAAGCAGTACTTC; CDR3: CSVEAMEFDRKQYF
V: TRBV27; D: NA; size: NA; J: TRBJ2-7; DNA: TGTGCCAGCAGTTTATCGATCACAGGCGAGCAGTACTTC; CDR3: CASSLSITGEQYF
V: TRBV15; D: TRBD2; size: NA; J: TRBJ2-5; DNA: TGTGCCACCAGCAGAGATACCCGCCGACTAGCGGGAGAAGAGACCCAGTACTTC; CDR3: CATSRDTRRLAGEETQYF
V: TRBV28; D: NA; size: once; J: TRBJ2-7; DNA: TGTGCCAGCAGTCCGGGAATCGCCTACGAGCAGTACTTC; CDR3: CASSPGIAYEQYF
V: TRBV28; D: TRBD2; size: NA; J: TRBJ2-3; DNA: TGTGCCAGCAGTCTCTCCCTCAGCGGGAGTGGCACAGATACGCAGTATTTT; CDR3: CASSLSLSGSGTDTQYF
V: TRBV5-1; D: NA; size: NA; J: TRBJ2-1; DNA: TGCGCCAGCGGCTCAGGGTTGGTCTTCGATGAGCAGTTCTTC; CDR3: CASGSGLVFDEQFF
V: TRBV29-1; D: TRBD2; size: NA; J: TRBJ2-1; DNA: TGCAGCGTCTTGCAGATAAGACTAGCGGGAAGTTACAATGAGCAGTTCTTC; CDR3: CSVLQIRLAGSYNEQFF
V: TRBV7-8; D: TRBD1; size: once; J: TRBJ2-7; DNA: TGTGCCAGCAACCTGGGGGGGACAGGGTATGGCGAGCAGTACTTC; CDR3: CASNLGGTGYGEQYF
V: TRBV5-1; D: NA; size: NA; J: TRBJ2-2; DNA: TGCGCCAGCAGTGATCACGCCACGGGAGTGCCGAACACCGGGGAGCTGTTTTTT; CDR3: CASSDHATGVPNTGELFF